This TCR beta chain emerged from a study of technical replicates of blood from several donors. V was pared by 0 bases and J by 6 bases, with 15 bases between. This CDR3 is 16 amino acids long. Germline CDR1 MGHRA, CDR2 YSYEKL. Here immunoSEQ multiplex PCR was the method, and the copy in TCRdb shows in-frame clones only, minus some. The table records around 76,000 clones, approximately 98% of them present only once. Specimen: T cells isolated from PBMCs. The chain carries TRBV4-1 and TRBJ1-5, with TRBD1 as a possible D gene (5 bases). The source of this sequence is a human donor in good health. CDR3 sequence: CASSQDGTGRAQPQHF. In DNA, the CDR3 is TGCGCCAGCAGCCAAGATGGAACAGGACGGGCTCAGCCCCAGCATTTT.